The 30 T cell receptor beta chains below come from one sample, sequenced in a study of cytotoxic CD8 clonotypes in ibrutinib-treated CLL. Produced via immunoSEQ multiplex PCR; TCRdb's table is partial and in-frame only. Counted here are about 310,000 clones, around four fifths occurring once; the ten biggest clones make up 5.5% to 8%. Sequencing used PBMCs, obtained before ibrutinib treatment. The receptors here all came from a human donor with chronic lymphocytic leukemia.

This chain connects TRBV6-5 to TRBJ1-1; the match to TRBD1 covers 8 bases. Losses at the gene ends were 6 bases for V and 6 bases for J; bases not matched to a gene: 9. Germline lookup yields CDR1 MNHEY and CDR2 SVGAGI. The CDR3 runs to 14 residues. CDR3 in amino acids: CASRDRDLYAEAFF. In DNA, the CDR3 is TGTGCCAGCAGGGACAGGGATCTGTACGCTGAAGCTTTCTTT.

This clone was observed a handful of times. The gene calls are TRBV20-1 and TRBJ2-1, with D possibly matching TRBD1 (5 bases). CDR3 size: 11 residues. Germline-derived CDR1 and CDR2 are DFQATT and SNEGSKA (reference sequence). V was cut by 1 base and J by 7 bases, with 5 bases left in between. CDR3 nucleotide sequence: TGCAGTGCTAGAGCAGGGAATGAGCAGTTCTTC. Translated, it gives CSARAGNEQFF.

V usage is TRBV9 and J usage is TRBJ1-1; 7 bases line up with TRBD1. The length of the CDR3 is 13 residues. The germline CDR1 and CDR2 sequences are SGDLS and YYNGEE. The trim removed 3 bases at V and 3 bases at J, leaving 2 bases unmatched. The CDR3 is CASSGGQYTEAFF. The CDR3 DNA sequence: TGTGCCAGCAGCGGGGGACAGTACACTGAAGCTTTCTTT.

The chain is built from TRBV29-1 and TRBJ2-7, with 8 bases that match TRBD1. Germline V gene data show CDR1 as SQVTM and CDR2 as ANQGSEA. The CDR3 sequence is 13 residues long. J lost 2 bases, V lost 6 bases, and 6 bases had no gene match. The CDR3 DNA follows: TGCAGCGTCGGACAGGGTAATGCCTACGAGCAGTACTTC. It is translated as CSVGQGNAYEQYF.

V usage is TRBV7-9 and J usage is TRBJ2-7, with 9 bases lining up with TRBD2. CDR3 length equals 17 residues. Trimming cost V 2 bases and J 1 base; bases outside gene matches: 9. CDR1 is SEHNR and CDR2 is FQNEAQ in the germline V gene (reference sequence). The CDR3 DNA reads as TGTGCCAGCAGCTTAATAGGACTAGCGTGGAGTTCCTACGAGCAGTACTTC. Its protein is CASSLIGLAWSSYEQYF.

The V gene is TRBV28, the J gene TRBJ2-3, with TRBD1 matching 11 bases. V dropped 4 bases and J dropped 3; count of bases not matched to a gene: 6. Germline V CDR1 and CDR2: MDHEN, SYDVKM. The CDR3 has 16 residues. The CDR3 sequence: CASSSPDRGRTDTQYF. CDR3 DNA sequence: TGTGCCAGCAGTTCCCCGGACAGGGGGCGAACAGATACGCAGTATTTT.

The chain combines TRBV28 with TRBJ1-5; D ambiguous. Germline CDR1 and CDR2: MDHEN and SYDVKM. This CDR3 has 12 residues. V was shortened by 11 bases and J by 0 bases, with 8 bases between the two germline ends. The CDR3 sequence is CAAAGSNQPQHF. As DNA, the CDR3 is TGTGCCGCAGCAGGTAGCAATCAGCCCCAGCATTTT.

This chain's CDR3 is CASSPRRVGGNEQYF. Written as DNA, the CDR3 is TGTGCCAGCTCACCCAGGCGAGTAGGGGGCAACGAGCAGTACTTC. This chain uses TRBV18 with TRBJ2-7, with TRBD1 matching 7 bases. Per germline, CDR1 KGHSH and CDR2 LQKENI. CDR3 length: 15 residues. Trimming at V came to 3 bases and at J to 5 bases, leaving 10 bases not matched to a gene.

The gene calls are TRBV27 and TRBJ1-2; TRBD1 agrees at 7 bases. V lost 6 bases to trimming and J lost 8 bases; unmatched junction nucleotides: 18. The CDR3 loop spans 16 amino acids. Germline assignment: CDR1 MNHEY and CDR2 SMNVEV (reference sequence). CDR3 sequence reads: CASRKGQPYSYRGYTF. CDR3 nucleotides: TGTGCCAGCAGGAAGGGACAGCCTTACTCCTATCGCGGCTACACCTTC.

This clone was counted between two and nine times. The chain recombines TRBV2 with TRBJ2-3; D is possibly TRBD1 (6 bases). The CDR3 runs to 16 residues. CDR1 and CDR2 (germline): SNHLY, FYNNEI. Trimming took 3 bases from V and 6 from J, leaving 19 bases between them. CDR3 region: CASSESGQGKRDTQYF. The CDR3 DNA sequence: TGTGCCAGCAGTGAGTCCGGGCAGGGGAAGAGGGATACGCAGTATTTT.

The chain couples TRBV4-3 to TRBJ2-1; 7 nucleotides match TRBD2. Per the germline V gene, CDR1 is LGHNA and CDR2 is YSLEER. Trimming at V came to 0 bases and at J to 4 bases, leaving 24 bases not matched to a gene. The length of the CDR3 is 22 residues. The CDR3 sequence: CASSQDSNDHLAEFRRYNEQFF. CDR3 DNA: TGCGCCAGCAGCCAAGACTCGAATGATCACCTAGCGGAATTTCGTCGGTACAATGAGCAGTTCTTC.

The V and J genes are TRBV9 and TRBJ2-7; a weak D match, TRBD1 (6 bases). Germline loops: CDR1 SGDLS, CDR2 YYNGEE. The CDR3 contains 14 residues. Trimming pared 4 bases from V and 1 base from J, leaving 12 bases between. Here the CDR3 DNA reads TGTGCCAGCAGCCCCCGACAGGAGTCCTACGAGCAGTACTTC. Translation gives CASSPRQESYEQYF.

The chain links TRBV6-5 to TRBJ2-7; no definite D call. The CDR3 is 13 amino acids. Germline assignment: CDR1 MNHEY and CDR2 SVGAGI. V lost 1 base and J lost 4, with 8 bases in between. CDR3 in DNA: TGTGCCAGCAGTTACTTCGCCAAATACGAGCAGTACTTC. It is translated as CASSYFAKYEQYF.

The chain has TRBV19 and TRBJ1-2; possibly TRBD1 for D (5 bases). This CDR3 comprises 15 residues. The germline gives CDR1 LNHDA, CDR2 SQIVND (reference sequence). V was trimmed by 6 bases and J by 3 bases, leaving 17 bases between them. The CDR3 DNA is TGTGCCAGTAGCCACCTGGGGGGTGCGGACTATGGCTACACCTTC. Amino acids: CASSHLGGADYGYTF.

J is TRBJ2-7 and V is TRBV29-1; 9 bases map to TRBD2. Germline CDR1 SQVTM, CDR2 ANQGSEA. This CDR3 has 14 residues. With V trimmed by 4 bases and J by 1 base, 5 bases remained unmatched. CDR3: CSVAIAGASYEQYF. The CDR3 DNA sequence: TGCAGCGTTGCCATAGCGGGAGCATCCTACGAGCAGTACTTC.

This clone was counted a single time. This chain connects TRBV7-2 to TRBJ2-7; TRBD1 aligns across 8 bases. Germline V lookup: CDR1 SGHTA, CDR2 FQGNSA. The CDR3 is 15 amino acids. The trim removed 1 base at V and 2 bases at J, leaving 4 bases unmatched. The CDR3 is CASSLVTGGTYEQYF. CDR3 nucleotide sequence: TGTGCCAGCAGCTTAGTCACAGGGGGAACCTACGAGCAGTACTTC. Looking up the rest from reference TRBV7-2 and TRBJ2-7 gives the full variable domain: GAGVSQSPSNKVTEKGKDVELRCDPISGHTALYWYRQSLGQGLEFLIYFQGNSAPDKSGLPSDRFSAERTGGSVSTLTIQRTQQEDSAVYLCASSLVTGGTYEQYFGPGTRLTVT.

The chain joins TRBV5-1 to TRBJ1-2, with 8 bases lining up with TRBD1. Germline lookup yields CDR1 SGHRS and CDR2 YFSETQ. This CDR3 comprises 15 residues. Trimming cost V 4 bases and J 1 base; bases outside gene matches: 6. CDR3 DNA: TGCGCCAGCAGCACCGGACAGGGAAGTAACTATGGCTACACCTTC. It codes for CASSTGQGSNYGYTF.

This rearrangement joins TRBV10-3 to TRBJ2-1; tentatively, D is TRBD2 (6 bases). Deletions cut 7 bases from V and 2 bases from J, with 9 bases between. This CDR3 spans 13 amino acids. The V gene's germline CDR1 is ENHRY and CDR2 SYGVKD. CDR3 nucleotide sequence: TGTGCCATCACTCCTAGCGCCTACAATGAGCAGTTCTTC. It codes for CAITPSAYNEQFF.

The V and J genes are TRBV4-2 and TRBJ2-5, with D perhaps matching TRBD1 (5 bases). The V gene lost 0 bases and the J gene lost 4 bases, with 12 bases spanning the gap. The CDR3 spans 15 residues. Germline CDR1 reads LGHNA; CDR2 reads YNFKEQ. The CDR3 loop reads CASSQEGAAGETQYF. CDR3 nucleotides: TGTGCCAGCAGCCAAGAAGGGGCGGCCGGAGAGACCCAGTACTTC.

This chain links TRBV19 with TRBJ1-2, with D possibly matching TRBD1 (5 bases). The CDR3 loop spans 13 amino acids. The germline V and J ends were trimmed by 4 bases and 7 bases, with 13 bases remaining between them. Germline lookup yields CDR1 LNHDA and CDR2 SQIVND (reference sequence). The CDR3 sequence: CASSRQKRPGYTF. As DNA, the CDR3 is TGTGCCAGTAGTAGACAGAAGAGGCCTGGCTACACCTTC.

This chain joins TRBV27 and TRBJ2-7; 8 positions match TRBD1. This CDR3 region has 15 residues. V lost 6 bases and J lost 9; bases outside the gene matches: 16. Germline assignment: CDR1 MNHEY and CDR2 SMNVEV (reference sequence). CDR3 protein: CASRSYRGKIGGQYF. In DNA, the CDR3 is TGTGCCAGCAGAAGCTACAGGGGGAAAATAGGGGGGCAGTACTTC.

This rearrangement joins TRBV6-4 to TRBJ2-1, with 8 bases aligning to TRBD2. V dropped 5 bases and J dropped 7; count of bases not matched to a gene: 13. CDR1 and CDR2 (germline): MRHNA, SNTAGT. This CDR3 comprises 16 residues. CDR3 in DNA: TGTGCCAGCAGTCCCGTCGCGGGAGGCGGGAGGAATGAGCAGTTCTTC. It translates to CASSPVAGGGRNEQFF.

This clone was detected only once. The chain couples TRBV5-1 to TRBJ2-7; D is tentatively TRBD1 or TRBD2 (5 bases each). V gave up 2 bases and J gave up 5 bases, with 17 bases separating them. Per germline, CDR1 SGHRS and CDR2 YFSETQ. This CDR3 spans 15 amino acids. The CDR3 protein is CASSFIGALGDEQYF. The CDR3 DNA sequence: TGCGCCAGCAGCTTCATCGGGGCTCTCGGAGACGAGCAGTACTTC.

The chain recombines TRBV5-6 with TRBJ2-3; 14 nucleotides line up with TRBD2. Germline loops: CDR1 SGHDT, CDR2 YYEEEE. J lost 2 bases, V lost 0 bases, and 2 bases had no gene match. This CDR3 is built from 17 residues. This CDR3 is CASSLVGLAGVTDTQYF. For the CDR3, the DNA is TGTGCCAGCAGCTTGGTGGGACTAGCGGGAGTCACAGATACGCAGTATTTT.

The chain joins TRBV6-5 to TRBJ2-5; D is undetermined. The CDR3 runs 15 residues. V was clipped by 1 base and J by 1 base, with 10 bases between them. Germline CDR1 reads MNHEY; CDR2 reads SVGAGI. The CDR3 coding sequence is TGTGCCAGCAGTTACTATGGGCGGAGCCAAGAGACCCAGTACTTC. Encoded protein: CASSYYGRSQETQYF.

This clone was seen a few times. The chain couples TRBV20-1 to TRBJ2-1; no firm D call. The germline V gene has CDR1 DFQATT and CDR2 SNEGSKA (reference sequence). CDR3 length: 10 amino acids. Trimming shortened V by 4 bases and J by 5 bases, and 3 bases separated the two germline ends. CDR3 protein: CSAKNNEQFF. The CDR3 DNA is TGCAGTGCTAAAAACAATGAGCAGTTCTTC.

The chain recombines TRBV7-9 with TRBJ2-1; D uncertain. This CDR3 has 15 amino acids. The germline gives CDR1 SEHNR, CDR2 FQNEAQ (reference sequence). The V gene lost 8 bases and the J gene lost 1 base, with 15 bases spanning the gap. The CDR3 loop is CASGYAAESYNEQFF. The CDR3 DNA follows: TGTGCCAGCGGTTACGCGGCCGAATCCTACAATGAGCAGTTCTTC. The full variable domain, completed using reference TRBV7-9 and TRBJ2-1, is DTGVSQNPRHKITKRGQNVTFRCDPISEHNRLYWYRQTLGQGPEFLTYFQNEAQLEKSRLLSDRFSAERPKGSFSTLEIQRTEQGDSAMYLCASGYAAESYNEQFFGPGTRLTVL.

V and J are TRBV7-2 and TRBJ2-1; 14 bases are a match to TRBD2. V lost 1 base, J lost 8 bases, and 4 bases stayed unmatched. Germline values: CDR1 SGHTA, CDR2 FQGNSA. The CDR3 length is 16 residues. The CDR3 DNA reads TGTGCCAGCAGCTTAGGACTAGCGGGAGGGGTTTATGAGCAGTTCTTC. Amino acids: CASSLGLAGGVYEQFF.

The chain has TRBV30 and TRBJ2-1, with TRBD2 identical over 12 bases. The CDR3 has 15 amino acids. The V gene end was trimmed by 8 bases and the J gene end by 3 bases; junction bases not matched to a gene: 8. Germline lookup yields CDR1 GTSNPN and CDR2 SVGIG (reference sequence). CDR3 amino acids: CALRTSGVNYNEQFF. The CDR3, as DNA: TGTGCCCTTCGGACTAGCGGGGTTAACTACAATGAGCAGTTCTTC. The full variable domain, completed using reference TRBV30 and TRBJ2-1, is SQTIHQWPATLVQPVGSPLSLECTVEGTSNPNLYWYRQAAGRGLQLLFYSVGIGQISSEVPQNLSASRPQDRQFILSSKKLLLSDSGFYLCALRTSGVNYNEQFFGPGTRLTVL.

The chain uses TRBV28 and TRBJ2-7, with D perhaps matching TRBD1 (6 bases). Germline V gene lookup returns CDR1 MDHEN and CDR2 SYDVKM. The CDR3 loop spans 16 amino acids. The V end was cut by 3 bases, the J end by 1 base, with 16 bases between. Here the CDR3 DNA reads TGTGCCAGCAGTTTCCCCGGACAGTTTCCTTCCTACGAGCAGTACTTC. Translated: CASSFPGQFPSYEQYF.